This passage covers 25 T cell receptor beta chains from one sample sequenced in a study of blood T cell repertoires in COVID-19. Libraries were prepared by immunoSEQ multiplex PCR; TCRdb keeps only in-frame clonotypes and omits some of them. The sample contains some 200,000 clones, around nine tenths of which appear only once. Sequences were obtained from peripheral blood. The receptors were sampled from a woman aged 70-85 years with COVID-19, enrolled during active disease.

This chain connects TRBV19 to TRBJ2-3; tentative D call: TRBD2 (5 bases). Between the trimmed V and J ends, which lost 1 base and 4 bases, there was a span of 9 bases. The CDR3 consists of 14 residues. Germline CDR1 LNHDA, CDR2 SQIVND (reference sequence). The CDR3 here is CASSIGRTSDTQYF. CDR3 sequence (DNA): TGTGCCAGTAGTATAGGGAGGACTTCAGATACGCAGTATTTT.

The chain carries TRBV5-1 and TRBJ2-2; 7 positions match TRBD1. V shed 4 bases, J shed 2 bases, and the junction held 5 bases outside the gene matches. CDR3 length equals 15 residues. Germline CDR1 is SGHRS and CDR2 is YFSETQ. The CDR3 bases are TGCGCCAGCAGCACTGACAGGGTTAACACCGGGGAGCTGTTTTTT. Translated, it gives CASSTDRVNTGELFF.

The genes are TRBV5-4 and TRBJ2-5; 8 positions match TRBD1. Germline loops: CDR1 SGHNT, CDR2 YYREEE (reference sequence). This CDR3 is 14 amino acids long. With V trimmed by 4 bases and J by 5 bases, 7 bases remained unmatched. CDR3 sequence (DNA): TGTGCCAGCAGCAAGACAGGGGTAGGGGAGACCCAGTACTTC. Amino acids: CASSKTGVGETQYF.

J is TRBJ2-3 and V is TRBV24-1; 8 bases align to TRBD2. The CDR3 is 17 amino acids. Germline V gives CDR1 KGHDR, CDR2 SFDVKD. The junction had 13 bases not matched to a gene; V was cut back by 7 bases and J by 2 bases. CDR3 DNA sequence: TGTGCCACCAGGGGGGGCCAGCGGGAGCAAGTCACAGATACGCAGTATTTT. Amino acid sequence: CATRGGQREQVTDTQYF.

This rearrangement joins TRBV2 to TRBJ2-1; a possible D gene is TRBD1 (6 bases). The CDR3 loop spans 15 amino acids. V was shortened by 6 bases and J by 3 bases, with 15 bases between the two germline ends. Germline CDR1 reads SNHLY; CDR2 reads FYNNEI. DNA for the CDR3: TGTGCCAGCAGAAAACAGGGCCAACTCTACAATGAGCAGTTCTTC. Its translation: CASRKQGQLYNEQFF.

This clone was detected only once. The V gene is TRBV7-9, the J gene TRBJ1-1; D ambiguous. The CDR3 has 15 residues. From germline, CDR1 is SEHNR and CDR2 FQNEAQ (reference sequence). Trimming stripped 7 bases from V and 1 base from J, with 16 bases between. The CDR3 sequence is CASTSGGFWNTEAFF. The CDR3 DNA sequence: TGTGCCAGCACCAGCGGAGGGTTCTGGAACACTGAAGCTTTCTTT.

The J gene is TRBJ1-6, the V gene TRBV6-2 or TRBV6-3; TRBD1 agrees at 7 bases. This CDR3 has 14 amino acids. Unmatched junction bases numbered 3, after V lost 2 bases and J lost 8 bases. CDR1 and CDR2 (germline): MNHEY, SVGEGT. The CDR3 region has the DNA TGTGCCAGCAGTTACCGGGACAGACATTCACCCCTCCACTTT. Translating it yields CASSYRDRHSPLHF.

The CDR3 sequence is CASSLGTGTISGANVLTF. DNA of the CDR3: TGTGCCAGCAGTCTGGGGACAGGGACGATCTCTGGGGCCAACGTCCTGACTTTC. J is TRBJ2-6 and V is TRBV6-6; 9 nucleotides line up with TRBD1. Trimming took 5 bases from V and 0 from J; bases not matched to a gene: 8. The germline V gene encodes CDR1 MNHNY and CDR2 SVGAGI (reference sequence). This CDR3 contains 18 residues.

CDR3 amino acids: CAITRTSVDNEQFF. In nucleotides, the CDR3 is TGTGCCATCACCCGTACTAGCGTCGACAATGAGCAGTTCTTC. This sequence joins TRBV10-3 and TRBJ2-1; 7 positions agree with TRBD2. The CDR3 runs to 14 residues. Per germline, CDR1 ENHRY and CDR2 SYGVKD. The J segment lost 5 bases and the V segment lost 7 bases, leaving 8 bases of the junction unmatched.

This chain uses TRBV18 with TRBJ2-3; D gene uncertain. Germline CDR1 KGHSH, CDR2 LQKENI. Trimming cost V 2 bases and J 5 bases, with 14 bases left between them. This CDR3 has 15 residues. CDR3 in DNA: TGTGCCAGCTCACCAGACTCTCCAATAGGAGATACGCAGTATTTT. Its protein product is CASSPDSPIGDTQYF.

CDR3 protein: CASSPDRALGEQYF. Written as DNA, the CDR3 is TGTGCCAGTAGTCCCGACAGGGCCCTCGGCGAGCAGTACTTC. This chain joins TRBV19 and TRBJ2-7; 7 nucleotides line up with TRBD1. The germline V gene has CDR1 LNHDA and CDR2 SQIVND (reference sequence). Germline trimming cut 5 bases from V and 6 bases from J; bases unmatched to any gene: 10. The CDR3 covers 14 residues.

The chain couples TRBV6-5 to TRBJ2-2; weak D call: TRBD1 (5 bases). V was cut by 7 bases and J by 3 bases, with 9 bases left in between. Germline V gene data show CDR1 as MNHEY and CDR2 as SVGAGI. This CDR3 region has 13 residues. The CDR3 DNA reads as TGTGCCAGCATTAGGGGCGACACCGGGGAGCTGTTTTTT. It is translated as CASIRGDTGELFF.

CDR3 in amino acids: CASSLGASGSYEQYF. In nucleotides, the CDR3 is TGTGCCAGCAGCTTAGGGGCTAGCGGGAGCTACGAGCAGTACTTC. J is TRBJ2-7 and V is TRBV7-2, with 10 bases fitting TRBD2. The J segment lost 3 bases and the V segment lost 1 base, leaving 3 bases of the junction unmatched. Germline CDR1 and CDR2: SGHTA and FQGNSA. CDR3 length: 15 residues. The full variable domain, its missing parts supplied by reference TRBV7-2 and TRBJ2-7, is GAGVSQSPSNKVTEKGKDVELRCDPISGHTALYWYRQSLGQGLEFLIYFQGNSAPDKSGLPSDRFSAERTGGSVSTLTIQRTQQEDSAVYLCASSLGASGSYEQYFGPGTRLTVT.

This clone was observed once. In DNA form, the CDR3 reads TGTGCCAGCAGCCGAGTGGGGGGCTATGGCTACACCTTC. It is translated as CASSRVGGYGYTF. The chain is built from TRBV7-9 and TRBJ1-2, with a possible D match to TRBD1 (5 bases). V gave up 5 bases and J gave up 4 bases, with 11 bases separating them. This CDR3 contains 13 residues. Per the germline V gene, CDR1 is SEHNR and CDR2 is FQNEAQ (reference sequence). Complete variable domain (other parts from reference TRBV7-9 and TRBJ1-2): DTGVSQNPRHKITKRGQNVTFRCDPISEHNRLYWYRQTLGQGPEFLTYFQNEAQLEKSRLLSDRFSAERPKGSFSTLEIQRTEQGDSAMYLCASSRVGGYGYTFGSGTRLTVV.

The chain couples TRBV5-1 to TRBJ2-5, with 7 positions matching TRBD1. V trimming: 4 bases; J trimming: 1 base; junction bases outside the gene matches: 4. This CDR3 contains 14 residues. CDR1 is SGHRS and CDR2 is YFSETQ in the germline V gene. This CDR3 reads CASSPGQIQETQYF. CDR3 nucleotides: TGCGCCAGCAGCCCGGGACAGATCCAAGAGACCCAGTACTTC.

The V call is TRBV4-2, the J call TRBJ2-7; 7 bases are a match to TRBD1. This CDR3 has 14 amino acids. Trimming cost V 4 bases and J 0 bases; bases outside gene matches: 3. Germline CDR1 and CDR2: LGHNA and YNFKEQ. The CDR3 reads CASSRNRGSYEQYF. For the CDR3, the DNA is TGTGCCAGCAGCCGAAACAGGGGCTCCTACGAGCAGTACTTC.

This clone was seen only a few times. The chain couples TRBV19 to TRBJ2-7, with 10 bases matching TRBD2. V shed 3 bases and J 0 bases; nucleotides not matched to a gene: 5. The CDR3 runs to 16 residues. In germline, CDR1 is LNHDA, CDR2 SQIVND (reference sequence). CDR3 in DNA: TGTGCCAGTAGTATCTCTCCTAGCGGGAGCTCCTACGAGCAGTACTTC. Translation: CASSISPSGSSYEQYF.

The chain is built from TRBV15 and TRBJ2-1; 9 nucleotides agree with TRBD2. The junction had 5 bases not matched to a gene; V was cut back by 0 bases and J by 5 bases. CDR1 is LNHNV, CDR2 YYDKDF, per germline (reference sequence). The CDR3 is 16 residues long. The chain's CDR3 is CATSRDLAGWNNEQFF. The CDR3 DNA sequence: TGTGCCACCAGCAGAGATCTAGCGGGATGGAACAATGAGCAGTTCTTC.

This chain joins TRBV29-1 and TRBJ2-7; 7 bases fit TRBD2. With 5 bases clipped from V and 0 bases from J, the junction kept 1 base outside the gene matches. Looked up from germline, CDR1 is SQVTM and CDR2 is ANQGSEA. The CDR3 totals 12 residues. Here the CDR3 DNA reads TGCAGCGTTAGCGGGAACTCCTACGAGCAGTACTTC. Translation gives CSVSGNSYEQYF.

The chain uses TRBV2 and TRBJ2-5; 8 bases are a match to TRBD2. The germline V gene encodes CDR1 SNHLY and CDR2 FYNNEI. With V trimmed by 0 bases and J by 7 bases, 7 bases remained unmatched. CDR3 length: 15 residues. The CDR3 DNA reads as TGTGCCAGCAGTGAAGCTCCGGGACTAGGGGTGACCCAGTACTTC. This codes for CASSEAPGLGVTQYF.

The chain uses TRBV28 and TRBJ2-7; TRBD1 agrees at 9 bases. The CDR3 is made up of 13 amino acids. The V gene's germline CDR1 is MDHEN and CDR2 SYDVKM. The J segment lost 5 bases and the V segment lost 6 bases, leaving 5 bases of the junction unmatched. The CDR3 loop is CASSSGQGNEQYF. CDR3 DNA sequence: TGTGCCAGCAGCTCCGGACAGGGGAACGAGCAGTACTTC.

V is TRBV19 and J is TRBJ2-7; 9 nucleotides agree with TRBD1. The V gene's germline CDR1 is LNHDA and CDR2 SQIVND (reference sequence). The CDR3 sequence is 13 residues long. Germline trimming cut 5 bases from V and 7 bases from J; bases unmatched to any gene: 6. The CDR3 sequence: CASSVQGAGEQYF. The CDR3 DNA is TGTGCCAGTAGTGTACAGGGGGCTGGGGAGCAGTACTTC.

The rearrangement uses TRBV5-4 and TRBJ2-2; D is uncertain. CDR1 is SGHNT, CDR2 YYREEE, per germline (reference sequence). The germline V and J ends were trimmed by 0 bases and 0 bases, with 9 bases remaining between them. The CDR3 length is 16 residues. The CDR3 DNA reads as TGTGCCAGCAGCTTGGATCAGGATGCGAACACCGGGGAGCTGTTTTTT. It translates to CASSLDQDANTGELFF.

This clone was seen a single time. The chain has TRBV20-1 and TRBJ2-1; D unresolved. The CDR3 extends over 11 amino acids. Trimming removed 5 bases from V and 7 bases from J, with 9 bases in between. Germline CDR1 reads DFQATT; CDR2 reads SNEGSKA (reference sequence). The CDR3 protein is CSASHGNEQFF. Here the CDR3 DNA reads TGCAGTGCTTCCCACGGGAATGAGCAGTTCTTC.

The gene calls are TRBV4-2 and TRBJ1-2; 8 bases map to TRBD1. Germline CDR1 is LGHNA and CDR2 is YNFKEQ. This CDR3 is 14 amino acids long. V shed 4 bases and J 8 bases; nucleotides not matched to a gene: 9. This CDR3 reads CASSPEGQVGGYTF. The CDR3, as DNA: TGTGCCAGCAGCCCCGAGGGACAGGTAGGAGGCTACACCTTC.